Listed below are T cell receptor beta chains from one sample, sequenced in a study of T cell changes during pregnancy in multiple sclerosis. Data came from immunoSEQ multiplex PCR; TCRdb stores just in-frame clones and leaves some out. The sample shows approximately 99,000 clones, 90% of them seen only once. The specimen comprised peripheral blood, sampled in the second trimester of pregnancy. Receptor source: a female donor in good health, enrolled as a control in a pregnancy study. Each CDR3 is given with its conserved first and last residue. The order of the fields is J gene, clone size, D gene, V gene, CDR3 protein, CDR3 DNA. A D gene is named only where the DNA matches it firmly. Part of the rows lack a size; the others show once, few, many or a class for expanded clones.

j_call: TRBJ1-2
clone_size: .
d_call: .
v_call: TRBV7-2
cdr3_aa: CASSLGGGYGYTF
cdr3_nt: TGTGCCAGCAGCTTAGGGGGGGGCTATGGCTACACCTTC

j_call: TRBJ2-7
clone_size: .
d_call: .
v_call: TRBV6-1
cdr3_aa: CASSEGGGRNEQYF
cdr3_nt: TGTGCCAGCAGTGAAGGGGGGGGCCGTAACGAGCAGTACTTC

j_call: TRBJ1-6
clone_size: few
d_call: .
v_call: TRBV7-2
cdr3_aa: CASSPQPDSYWIHF
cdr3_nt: TGTGCCAGCAGCCCTCAGCCCGACAGCTACTGGATCCACTTT

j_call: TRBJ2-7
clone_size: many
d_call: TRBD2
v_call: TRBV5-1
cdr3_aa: CASSLGWGGVYEQYF
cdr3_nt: TGCGCCAGCAGCTTGGGCTGGGGGGGGGTCTACGAGCAGTACTTC

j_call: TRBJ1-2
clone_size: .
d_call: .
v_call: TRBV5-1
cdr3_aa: CASSGRGTNYGYTF
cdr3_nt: TGCGCCAGCAGTGGACGCGGGACTAACTATGGCTACACCTTC

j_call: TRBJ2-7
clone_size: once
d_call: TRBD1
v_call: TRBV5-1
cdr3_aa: CASSLFGTGAYEQYF
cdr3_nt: TGCGCCAGCAGCTTGTTTGGGACAGGGGCTTACGAGCAGTACTTC

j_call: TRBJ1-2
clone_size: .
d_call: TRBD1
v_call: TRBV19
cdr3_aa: CASSIPTGGYDYGYTF
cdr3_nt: TGTGCCAGTAGTATACCTACAGGGGGCTACGACTATGGCTACACCTTC

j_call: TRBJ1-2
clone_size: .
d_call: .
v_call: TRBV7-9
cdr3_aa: CASSTPGGHFNGYTF
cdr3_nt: TGTGCCAGCAGCACCCCGGGGGGGCATTTCAACGGCTACACCTTC

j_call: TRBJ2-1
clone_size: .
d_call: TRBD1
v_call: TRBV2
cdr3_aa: CASRFGSGTGGHEQFF
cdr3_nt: TGTGCCAGCCGATTCGGATCTGGGACAGGGGGCCATGAGCAGTTCTTC

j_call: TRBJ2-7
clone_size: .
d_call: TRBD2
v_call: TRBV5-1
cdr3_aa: CASSLGLQLAGRSSYEQYF
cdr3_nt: TGCGCCAGCAGCTTGGGCCTCCAACTAGCGGGACGCTCTTCCTACGAGCAGTACTTC

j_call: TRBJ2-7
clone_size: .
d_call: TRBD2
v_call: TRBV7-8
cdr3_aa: CASSFLLAMSSYEQYF
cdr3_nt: TGTGCCAGCAGCTTCTTACTAGCGATGAGCTCCTACGAGCAGTACTTC

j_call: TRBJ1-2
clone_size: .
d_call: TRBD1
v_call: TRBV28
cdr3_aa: CASSLPGQGSSGYTF
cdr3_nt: TGTGCCAGCAGTTTGCCTGGACAGGGCAGTTCTGGCTACACCTTC

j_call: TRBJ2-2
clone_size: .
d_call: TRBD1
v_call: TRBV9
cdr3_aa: CASSTDRAWTGELFF
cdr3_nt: TGTGCCAGCAGCACAGACAGGGCTTGGACCGGGGAGCTGTTTTTT

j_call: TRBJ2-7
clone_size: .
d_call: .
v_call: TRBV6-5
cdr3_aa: CASSYFDSSYEQYF
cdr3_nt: TGTGCCAGCAGTTACTTCGACAGCTCCTACGAGCAGTACTTC

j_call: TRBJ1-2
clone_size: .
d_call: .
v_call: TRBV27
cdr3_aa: CASSLEGRRDYGYTF
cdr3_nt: TGTGCCAGCAGTTTAGAGGGCCGGAGGGACTATGGCTACACCTTC

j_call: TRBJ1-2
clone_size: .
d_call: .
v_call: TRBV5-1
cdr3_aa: CASSLEGRAVSDGYTF
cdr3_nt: TGCGCCAGCAGCTTGGAAGGGAGAGCGGTTTCGGATGGCTACACCTTC

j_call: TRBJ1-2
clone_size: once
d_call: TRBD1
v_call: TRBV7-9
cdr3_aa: CASSLGTGGHGYTF
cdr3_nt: TGTGCCAGCAGCTTAGGGACAGGGGGCCATGGCTACACCTTC

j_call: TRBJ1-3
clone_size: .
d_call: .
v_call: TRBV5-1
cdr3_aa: CASSLLGISSGNTIYF
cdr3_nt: TGCGCCAGCAGCTTGCTAGGAATTAGCTCTGGAAACACCATATATTTT

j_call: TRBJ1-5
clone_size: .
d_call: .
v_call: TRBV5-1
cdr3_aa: CASSIDATGDGSPQHF
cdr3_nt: TGCGCCAGCAGCATAGACGCGACGGGGGATGGGTCGCCCCAGCATTTT

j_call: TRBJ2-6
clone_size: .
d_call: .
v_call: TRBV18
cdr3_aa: CASSPEDSGANVLTF
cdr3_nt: TGTGCCAGCTCACCAGAGGACTCTGGGGCCAACGTCCTGACTTTC

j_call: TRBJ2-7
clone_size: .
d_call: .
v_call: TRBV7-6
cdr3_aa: CASSLAPGRGTDEQYF
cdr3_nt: TGTGCCAGCAGCTTAGCGCCAGGCAGGGGAACGGACGAGCAGTACTTC

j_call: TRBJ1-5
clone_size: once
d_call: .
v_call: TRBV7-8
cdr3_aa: CASSLTEGSNQPQHF
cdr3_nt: TGTGCCAGCAGCTTAACAGAGGGTAGCAATCAGCCCCAGCATTTT

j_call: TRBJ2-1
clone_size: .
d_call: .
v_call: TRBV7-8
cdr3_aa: CASSPSTGYNEQFF
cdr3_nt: TGTGCCAGCAGCCCATCGACTGGCTACAATGAGCAGTTCTTC

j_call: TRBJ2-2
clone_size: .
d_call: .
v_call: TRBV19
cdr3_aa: CASSIAGELFF
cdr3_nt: TGTGCCAGTAGTATAGCGGGGGAGCTGTTTTTT

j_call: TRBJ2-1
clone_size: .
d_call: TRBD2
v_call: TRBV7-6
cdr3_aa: CASSYDSGRSYNEQFF
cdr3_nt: TGTGCCAGCAGCTACGATAGCGGGCGATCCTACAATGAGCAGTTCTTC